The 30 T cell receptor beta chains presented below share a single source sample, sequenced in a study of shared clonotypes between healthy human individuals. Terminally differentiated effector memory CD45RA+ cells were left out of the naive CD8 fraction, which was CD45RO-negative and positively selected for CCR7. Measured with immunoSEQ multiplex PCR; TCRdb has only the in-frame clones, and not every one. The table includes about 580,000 clones, roughly 98% detected once. Sequenced: naive CD8+ T cells sorted from blood. These TCRs come from a man aged 30-40 years in good health.

The chain uses TRBV7-2 and TRBJ1-4; D not certain. Per the germline V gene, CDR1 is SGHTA and CDR2 is FQGNSA. V lost 2 bases and J lost 10, with 14 bases in between. The CDR3 sequence is 14 residues long. CDR3 amino acids: CASSLTIGGAKLFF. The CDR3 DNA is TGTGCCAGCAGCTTAACGATCGGAGGTGCAAAACTGTTTTTT.

The V and J genes are TRBV30 and TRBJ1-1; 7 nucleotides align to TRBD1. Trimming took 1 base from V and 5 from J; bases not matched to a gene: 13. The V gene's germline CDR1 is GTSNPN and CDR2 SVGIG (reference sequence). The CDR3 is made up of 16 amino acids. The chain's CDR3 is CAWSEASTGFGTEAFF. CDR3 nucleotide sequence: TGTGCCTGGAGTGAGGCCTCGACAGGGTTCGGGACTGAAGCTTTCTTT. Complete variable domain (other parts from reference TRBV30 and TRBJ1-1): SQTIHQWPATLVQPVGSPLSLECTVEGTSNPNLYWYRQAAGRGLQLLFYSVGIGQISSEVPQNLSASRPQDRQFILSSKKLLLSDSGFYLCAWSEASTGFGTEAFFGQGTRLTVV.

This sequence joins TRBV5-1 and TRBJ2-7; D is ambiguous. The germline V and J ends were trimmed by 1 base and 3 bases, with 17 bases remaining between them. The germline V gene has CDR1 SGHRS and CDR2 YFSETQ. The length of the CDR3 is 16 residues. The CDR3 is CASSLNQLGYGYEQYF. The CDR3 DNA reads TGCGCCAGCAGCTTGAACCAGTTGGGTTACGGCTACGAGCAGTACTTC.

This chain links TRBV7-9 with TRBJ2-7; D is possibly TRBD1 (6 bases). Per germline, CDR1 SEHNR and CDR2 FQNEAQ (reference sequence). This CDR3 has 14 residues. Trimming left V 3 bases short and J 3 bases short, with 12 bases between. The CDR3 reads CASSFRTDLYEQYF. The CDR3 nucleotides read TGTGCCAGCAGCTTCCGGACAGACCTCTACGAGCAGTACTTC.

V and J are TRBV29-1 and TRBJ2-7; D is possibly TRBD1 (5 bases). The CDR3 extends over 16 amino acids. The V gene lost 1 base and the J gene lost 1 base, with 17 bases spanning the gap. Germline-derived CDR1 and CDR2 are SQVTM and ANQGSEA. CDR3 loop: CSVEGVPNRLSYEQYF. The CDR3 bases are TGCAGCGTTGAAGGGGTTCCCAACAGGTTATCCTACGAGCAGTACTTC.

This rearrangement joins TRBV19 to TRBJ2-5; D is perhaps TRBD2 (6 bases). Looked up from germline, CDR1 is LNHDA and CDR2 is SQIVND (reference sequence). The length of the CDR3 is 13 residues. Trimming cost V 5 bases and J 9 bases, with 16 bases left between them. Written as DNA, the CDR3 is TGTGCCAGTAGTCCCGGACTACGCGGCCCCCAGTACTTC. This codes for CASSPGLRGPQYF. Drawing the rest from reference TRBV19 and TRBJ2-5, the complete variable domain is DGGITQSPKYLFRKEGQNVTLSCEQNLNHDAMYWYRQDPGQGLRLIYYSQIVNDFQKGDIAEGYSVSREKKESFPLTVTSAQKNPTAFYLCASSPGLRGPQYFGPGTRLLVL.

In the case of this clone: Other DNA sequences in the same sample also yield this CDR3. The gene calls are TRBV29-1 and TRBJ2-2, with D perhaps given as TRBD1 or TRBD2 (5 bases each). V lost 3 bases to trimming and J lost 2 bases, with 7 bases between them. The CDR3 length is 13 residues. Per the germline V gene, CDR1 is SQVTM and CDR2 is ANQGSEA. The CDR3 DNA is TGCAGCGTTGAGGGGGAAAACACCGGGGAGCTGTTTTTT. Amino acids: CSVEGENTGELFF.

The chain has TRBV5-5 and TRBJ2-7, with 8 nucleotides matching TRBD1. V trimming: 4 bases; J trimming: 3 bases; junction bases outside the gene matches: 3. Germline assignment: CDR1 SGHKS and CDR2 YYEKEE (reference sequence). The CDR3 loop spans 13 amino acids. The CDR3 DNA reads as TGTGCCAGCAGCCCGGGACAGGTCTACGAGCAGTACTTC. Translated, it gives CASSPGQVYEQYF.

The chain combines TRBV27 with TRBJ2-7; a possible D gene is TRBD1 (6 bases). CDR3 length: 13 amino acids. Germline V gene data show CDR1 as MNHEY and CDR2 as SMNVEV (reference sequence). Between the trimmed V and J ends, which lost 1 base and 6 bases, there was a span of 10 bases. The CDR3 is CASSLFGGFEQYF. CDR3 coding DNA: TGTGCCAGCAGTTTATTTGGGGGCTTCGAGCAGTACTTC.

The rearrangement uses TRBV6-5 and TRBJ2-1; D uncertain. Looked up from germline, CDR1 is MNHEY and CDR2 is SVGAGI. CDR3 length: 13 residues. Trimming took 5 bases from V and 10 from J, leaving 15 bases between them. Here the CDR3 reads CASSSPGRYEQFF. The CDR3 DNA reads TGTGCCAGCAGTAGCCCCGGAAGGTACGAGCAGTTCTTC.

This clone came up once. Other nucleotide sequences in the sample specify the same CDR3. This chain links TRBV5-6 with TRBJ2-1; D is perhaps TRBD1 or TRBD2 (5 bases each). Germline V CDR1 and CDR2: SGHDT, YYEEEE. The CDR3 loop spans 13 amino acids. The V gene lost 0 bases and the J gene lost 4 bases, with 5 bases spanning the gap. The CDR3 reads CASSLGGYNEQFF. The CDR3 DNA reads as TGTGCCAGCAGCTTGGGGGGGTACAATGAGCAGTTCTTC. Full variable domain (missing parts from reference TRBV5-6 and TRBJ2-1): DAGVTQSPTHLIKTRGQQVTLRCSPKSGHDTVSWYQQALGQGPQFIFQYYEEEERQRGNFPDRFSGHQFPNYSSELNVNALLLGDSALYLCASSLGGYNEQFFGPGTRLTVL.

CDR3 nucleotides: TGTGCCAGCAGCTTAGCGGACAGGCCAAGGTTTGGCGGCTACACCTTC. Protein sequence: CASSLADRPRFGGYTF. The chain is built from TRBV7-9 and TRBJ1-2; 7 nucleotides agree with TRBD1. V shed 0 bases, J shed 8 bases, and the junction held 12 bases outside the gene matches. The CDR3 totals 16 residues. The germline V gene encodes CDR1 SEHNR and CDR2 FQNEAQ (reference sequence).

This chain connects TRBV4-1 to TRBJ2-7, with TRBD2 matching over 9 bases. The CDR3 sequence is 14 residues long. Germline V gene data show CDR1 as MGHRA and CDR2 as YSYEKL. V gave up 8 bases and J gave up 2 bases; unmatched junction bases: 7. The CDR3 sequence: CASSRLAGPYEQYF. The DNA of the CDR3 is TGCGCCAGCTCTAGGCTAGCGGGGCCCTACGAGCAGTACTTC.

This clone was seen once. The rearrangement joins TRBV29-1 to TRBJ2-1, with no clear D. This CDR3 is 13 amino acids long. V was pared by 4 bases and J by 7 bases, with 14 bases between. The germline V gene encodes CDR1 SQVTM and CDR2 ANQGSEA. The CDR3 sequence: CSVGSGLGNEQFF. The CDR3 nucleotides are TGCAGCGTTGGCTCTGGTTTAGGAAATGAGCAGTTCTTC.

The chain has TRBV5-6 and TRBJ2-7; TRBD2 might be the D (6 bases). The germline CDR1 and CDR2 sequences are SGHDT and YYEEEE. The V end was cut by 5 bases, the J end by 4 bases, with 16 bases between. The CDR3 has 14 amino acids. CDR3 residues: CASSPTSLTYEQYF. The CDR3 DNA is TGTGCCAGCAGTCCGACTAGTTTAACGTACGAGCAGTACTTC.

The rearrangement uses TRBV7-9 and TRBJ2-2; 14 bases line up with TRBD2. Germline-derived CDR1 and CDR2 are SEHNR and FQNEAQ (reference sequence). The CDR3 is 16 residues long. The V and J ends lost 5 bases and 3 bases, in that order; junction bases with no gene match: 2. The CDR3 loop reads CASSPTSGRDTGELFF. CDR3 in DNA: TGTGCCAGCAGCCCGACTAGCGGGAGGGACACCGGGGAGCTGTTTTTT.

The rearrangement links TRBV6-1 to TRBJ2-1; D possibly corresponds to TRBD1 (5 bases). Trimming stripped 7 bases from V and 9 bases from J, with 22 bases between. CDR1 and CDR2 (germline): MNHNS, SASEGT. This CDR3 comprises 15 residues. This CDR3 is CASNNPAGMDGEQFF. DNA for the CDR3: TGTGCCAGCAATAACCCGGCAGGGATGGACGGTGAGCAGTTCTTC.

The genes are TRBV28 and TRBJ2-4, with no clear D. Trimming left V 8 bases short and J 0 bases short, with 14 bases between. Germline CDR1 reads MDHEN; CDR2 reads SYDVKM. CDR3 length: 15 residues. The CDR3 nucleotides read TGTGCCAGCGGGAAGAAAGGCCTAGCCAAAAACATTCAGTACTTC. Translating gives CASGKKGLAKNIQYF.

The CDR3 region is CASSPGQGETSYEQYF. The CDR3 bases are TGCGCCAGCAGCCCCGGACAGGGGGAGACCTCCTACGAGCAGTACTTC. The rearrangement joins TRBV5-1 to TRBJ2-7; 10 bases are shared with TRBD1. Trimming at V came to 4 bases and at J to 0 bases, leaving 7 bases not matched to a gene. CDR3 length equals 16 residues. Looked up from germline, CDR1 is SGHRS and CDR2 is YFSETQ.

V gene TRBV7-6 combines with J gene TRBJ1-1; D remains unclear. CDR1 and CDR2 (germline): SGHVS, FNYEAQ. This CDR3 comprises 16 residues. Deletions cut 5 bases from V and 4 bases from J, with 20 bases between. The CDR3 DNA reads as TGTGCCAGCAGCCCCCAGCCCCGGGCGACGGGCACTGAAGCTTTCTTT. Amino acid sequence: CASSPQPRATGTEAFF. The full variable domain, rest sourced from reference TRBV7-6 and TRBJ1-1, is GAGVSQSPRYKVTKRGQDVALRCDPISGHVSLYWYRQALGQGPEFLTYFNYEAQQDKSGLPNDRFSAERPEGSISTLTIQRTEQRDSAMYRCASSPQPRATGTEAFFGQGTRLTVV.

The J gene is TRBJ2-1, the V gene TRBV5-1; 11 bases align to TRBD2. The CDR3 is made up of 14 amino acids. Germline V gene data show CDR1 as SGHRS and CDR2 as YFSETQ. Trimming took 7 bases from V and 3 from J; bases not matched to a gene: 3. The CDR3 DNA reads as TGCGCCAGCGGACTAGCGGGCGACTACAATGAGCAGTTCTTC. Its protein product is CASGLAGDYNEQFF.

This sequence joins TRBV14 and TRBJ1-1; a weak D match, TRBD1 (6 bases). The CDR3 consists of 13 residues. The germline V gene has CDR1 SGHDN and CDR2 FVKESK. V lost 3 bases and J lost 7, with 12 bases in between. The CDR3 DNA is TGTGCCAGCAGCCAGGCTGGACAGATTGAAGCTTTCTTT. Its protein is CASSQAGQIEAFF.

V usage is TRBV12-5 and J usage is TRBJ2-2; TRBD2 is a possible D gene (5 bases). The CDR3 covers 13 residues. Germline values: CDR1 LGHNT, CDR2 FRNRAP. The ends were cut back, 2 bases at V and 6 bases at J, with 7 bases in the middle. The CDR3 DNA follows: TGTGCTAGTGGTTTGTGGCGGGCCGGGGAGCTGTTTTTT. Translating it yields CASGLWRAGELFF.

This clone was observed a single time. This chain joins TRBV9 and TRBJ2-2; D is possibly TRBD2 (5 bases). CDR1 and CDR2 (germline): SGDLS, YYNGEE. The V end lost 2 bases, the J end lost 4 bases, and 15 bases lay between the germline ends. The CDR3 extends over 16 amino acids. The CDR3 nucleotides read TGTGCCAGCAGCGTTAAAGAAAAGGGAGTCACCGGGGAGCTGTTTTTT. This gives the protein CASSVKEKGVTGELFF.

V is TRBV5-6 and J is TRBJ1-1, with no clear D. CDR1 SGHDT and CDR2 YYEEEE come from the germline V gene. The CDR3 totals 14 residues. Trimming pared 4 bases from V and 8 bases from J, leaving 18 bases between. For the CDR3, the DNA is TGTGCCAGCAGCCCCACTAACACGGGCCAGGAAGCTTTCTTT. Its protein product is CASSPTNTGQEAFF. The variable domain in full, completed from reference TRBV5-6 and TRBJ1-1, reads DAGVTQSPTHLIKTRGQQVTLRCSPKSGHDTVSWYQQALGQGPQFIFQYYEEEERQRGNFPDRFSGHQFPNYSSELNVNALLLGDSALYLCASSPTNTGQEAFFGQGTRLTVV.

The chain employs TRBV9 and TRBJ2-3; 16 bases map to TRBD2. Germline CDR1 reads SGDLS; CDR2 reads YYNGEE. The junction had 11 bases not matched to a gene; V was cut back by 4 bases and J by 3 bases. The CDR3 totals 19 residues. CDR3 region: CASSISGTSGRAVTDTQYF. In DNA form, the CDR3 reads TGTGCCAGCAGCATTTCCGGGACTAGCGGGAGGGCCGTAACAGATACGCAGTATTTT.

The rearrangement joins TRBV7-3 to TRBJ1-5; no clear D. With 1 base removed from V and 0 bases from J, the gap between germline ends came to 1 base. There are 13 residues in the CDR3. The germline V gene encodes CDR1 SGHTA and CDR2 FQGTGA. The CDR3 DNA reads TGTGCCAGCAGCTTAAGTAGCAATCAGCCCCAGCATTTT. It yields the protein CASSLSSNQPQHF. The full variable domain, with the rest looked up from reference TRBV7-3 and TRBJ1-5, is GAGVSQTPSNKVTEKGKYVELRCDPISGHTALYWYRQSLGQGPEFLIYFQGTGAADDSGLPNDRFFAVRPEGSVSTLKIQRTERGDSAVYLCASSLSSNQPQHFGDGTRLSIL.

CDR3 sequence (DNA): TGTGCCAGCAGTTACCGGGACAGTGAGGGAACTGAAGCTTTCTTT. It specifies CASSYRDSEGTEAFF. The chain uses TRBV6-5 and TRBJ1-1; 7 bases match TRBD1. With V trimmed by 2 bases and J by 5 bases, 8 bases remained unmatched. CDR1 is MNHEY and CDR2 is SVGAGI in the germline V gene. The length of the CDR3 is 15 residues.

This clone was seen a few times. At the DNA level, this CDR3 is encoded by other sequences in the same sample as well. CDR3 nucleotide sequence: TGTGCCAGCAGCTTAGTCTCCTACGAGCAGTACTTC. This sequence encodes CASSLVSYEQYF. This sequence joins TRBV7-9 and TRBJ2-7; D gene ambiguous. CDR1 is SEHNR and CDR2 is FQNEAQ in the germline V gene (reference sequence). The CDR3 length is 12 residues. The germline V and J ends were trimmed by 1 base and 0 bases, with 1 base remaining between them.

Only a few counts were recorded for this clone. The V gene is TRBV9, the J gene TRBJ1-5; perhaps TRBD1 as D (6 bases). CDR1 and CDR2 (germline): SGDLS, YYNGEE. V lost 4 bases and J lost 4, with 12 bases in between. The CDR3 is made up of 14 amino acids. CDR3 sequence reads: CASSPSDRNQPQHF. CDR3 DNA: TGTGCCAGCAGCCCCTCCGACAGGAATCAGCCCCAGCATTTT.